This T cell receptor beta chain was captured by sequencing in a study of T cell responses to AZD1222 COVID-19 vaccine. The method was immunoSEQ multiplex PCR; TCRdb's version includes in-frame clones alone and lacks a portion of them. There are around 180,000 clones in the sample; 88% occur only once, and around 26% lies in the top ten. Study-wide findings and caveats: Spike-specific TCRs gained breadth and depth after people received two AZD1222 doses. Donors were chiefly white British, with a greater number of females, and clonal diversity was perhaps underestimated.

Concerning this clone itself: Its antigen is not known.

The CDR3 spans 15 residues. J gave up 8 bases and V 0 bases, and 8 bases lay outside the gene matches. The germline gives CDR1 KGHSY, CDR2 FQNENV. The sequencing here drew on peripheral blood, taken 28 days after the second AZD1222 dose. This TCR came from an adult who received the AZD1222 COVID-19 vaccine. The rearrangement uses TRBV16 and TRBJ1-2; TRBD1 matches 8 bases. CDR3 sequence: CASSQSRAGGFGYTF. The CDR3 region has the DNA TGTGCCAGCAGCCAATCTCGGGCAGGGGGCTTCGGCTACACCTTC.